The subject of this entry is one T cell receptor beta chain. The antigen remains undetermined. V shed 6 bases, J shed 4 bases, and the junction held 4 bases outside the gene matches. The CDR3 has 13 residues. These data belong to a study of T cell responses to AZD1222 COVID-19 vaccine. Study-level findings and limits: There were mostly white British donors and more females than males, and clonal diversity was possibly underestimated.

TCRdb's copy holds only in-frame clones and misses some; the assay was immunoSEQ multiplex PCR. The repertoire includes just over 60,000 clones, roughly three quarters of them detected once, and 11% to 15% sits in the top ten. The sequence was collected from an adult in good health. The gene calls are TRBV12-3 or TRBV12-4 and TRBJ1-2; 8 bases are shared with TRBD1. The sample here was peripheral blood, taken on day 0 of AZD1222 vaccination. This chain's CDR3 is CASSPQGVYGYTF. The CDR3 DNA reads TGTGCCAGCAGCCCACAGGGGGTCTATGGCTACACCTTC.